The 9 T cell receptor beta chains below all came from one sample that was sequenced in a study of cytomegalovirus exposure and HLA in healthy donors. 60 Vbeta and 13 Jbeta primers were used in PCR. Sequencing was performed with immunoSEQ multiplex PCR; in TCRdb, only in-frame clones are kept and a portion is missing. The data contain 85,000 to 120,000 clones, 75% of them singletons. Input material: PBMCs. The receptors were sampled from a man aged 35-49 years in good health and CMV-seronegative.

This rearrangement joins TRBV6-4 to TRBJ2-1; 8 nucleotides align to TRBD2. Trimming took 3 bases from V and 4 from J; bases not matched to a gene: 5. Germline CDR1 reads MRHNA; CDR2 reads SNTAGT. CDR3 length: 15 residues. The CDR3 loop is CASSDSRGDYNEQFF. The CDR3 DNA sequence: TGTGCCAGCAGTGATTCGCGGGGGGATTACAATGAGCAGTTCTTC.

V and J are TRBV6-6 and TRBJ1-4, with D perhaps matching TRBD1 (5 bases). The CDR3 contains 15 residues. V was cut by 0 bases and J by 5 bases, with 10 bases left in between. Germline CDR1 is MNHNY and CDR2 is SVGAGI (reference sequence). CDR3 region: CASSYSDSGNEKLFF. The CDR3 DNA follows: TGTGCCAGCAGTTACTCCGACTCAGGGAATGAAAAACTGTTTTTT.

This clone was picked up a small number of times. The chain employs TRBV5-4 and TRBJ2-3; 14 positions match TRBD2. Germline V gene lookup returns CDR1 SGHNT and CDR2 YYREEE (reference sequence). This CDR3 comprises 16 residues. Trimming at V came to 9 bases and at J to 4 bases, leaving 10 bases not matched to a gene. CDR3 DNA sequence: TGTGCCATGGGACTAGCGGGGGAGTCTGGCGCAGATACGCAGTATTTT. Translation gives CAMGLAGESGADTQYF.

This chain connects TRBV11-2 to TRBJ2-5, with 11 bases lining up with TRBD2. Germline values: CDR1 SGHAT, CDR2 FQNNGV. V was pared by 5 bases and J by 1 base, with 9 bases of the junction left unmatched. The CDR3 has 17 amino acids. The CDR3: CASSQTVLAGGQETQYF. The DNA for the CDR3 is TGTGCCAGCAGCCAGACTGTGCTAGCGGGGGGCCAAGAGACCCAGTACTTC.

This clone is a singleton in its sample. V usage is TRBV5-1 and J usage is TRBJ2-7, with TRBD1 identical over 8 bases. Trimming cost V 7 bases and J 2 bases; bases outside gene matches: 8. The CDR3 extends over 14 amino acids. Looked up from germline, CDR1 is SGHRS and CDR2 is YFSETQ. CDR3 DNA sequence: TGCGCCAGCGGACTGACAGGGGCCACCTACGAGCAGTACTTC. It codes for CASGLTGATYEQYF. The full variable domain, in which reference TRBV5-1 and TRBJ2-7 provide the parts outside the CDR3, is KAGVTQTPRYLIKTRGQQVTLSCSPISGHRSVSWYQQTPGQGLQFLFEYFSETQRNKGNFPGRFSGRQFSNSRSEMNVSTLELGDSALYLCASGLTGATYEQYFGPGTRLTVT.

This clone occurred a few times. V usage is TRBV5-8 and J usage is TRBJ2-1; the D is unclear. Trimming removed 3 bases from V and 4 bases from J, with 20 bases in between. Germline CDR1 reads SGHTS; CDR2 reads YDEGEE. The CDR3 covers 17 residues. The DNA for the CDR3 is TGTGCCAGCAGCTCACCTTACAGAGCCGCACCTTACAATGAGCAGTTCTTC. This translates into CASSSPYRAAPYNEQFF.

This clone was counted between two and nine times. V and J are TRBV5-4 and TRBJ1-1; 7 bases map to TRBD1. Germline loops: CDR1 SGHNT, CDR2 YYREEE (reference sequence). The CDR3 consists of 15 residues. With 4 bases clipped from V and 3 bases from J, the junction kept 9 bases outside the gene matches. The CDR3: CASSLEPTGDTEAFF. Here the CDR3 DNA reads TGTGCCAGCAGCCTTGAACCTACAGGGGACACTGAAGCTTTCTTT.

V and J are TRBV18 and TRBJ2-7, with 8 bases aligning to TRBD2. There are 13 residues in the CDR3. Looked up from germline, CDR1 is KGHSH and CDR2 is LQKENI. V lost 2 bases to trimming and J lost 4 bases; unmatched junction nucleotides: 1. CDR3 DNA: TGTGCCAGCTCACCAGGGACTAGATACGAGCAGTACTTC. Protein sequence: CASSPGTRYEQYF.

The chain joins TRBV14 to TRBJ2-7; 8 positions agree with TRBD1. V shed 0 bases and J 3 bases; nucleotides not matched to a gene: 22. CDR1 is SGHDN, CDR2 FVKESK, per germline. The CDR3 length is 21 residues. In nucleotides, the CDR3 is TGTGCCAGCAGCCAAGAATATTTGTTAGGACAGGGCCACTTTTTGGGCTACGAGCAGTACTTC. Protein sequence: CASSQEYLLGQGHFLGYEQYF.